This TCR beta chain was sequenced for a study of shared clonotypes between healthy human individuals (dated by TCRdb to between 2020 and 2021). With regard to the full study: Three men and a couple of women, aged 18 to 49 years, made up the cohort. Leukapheresis yielded between about 0.94 and 8.9 billion PBMCs per donor. For each donor, CD4 naive and CD4 memory were each run on three plates, CD8 naive on two plates, and CD8 memory on one plate. Different laboratories and diverse techniques were used to prepare libraries and sequence TCR repertoires, to increase sequencing depth and limit assay-specific biases. To estimate repertoire size and how much clonotype sharing occurs between individuals, the study deeply sequenced the blood TCR repertoires of about five healthy adults. Overall study results and their limits: Clonotypes shared by all four sorted-subset donors showed higher generation probabilities than non-shared clonotypes. Because the study included only a small number of donors, the genetic and exposure-history diversity represented was limited. Incomplete sequencing was indicated by rarefaction of sorted-subset datasets, despite the large sequencing depth. Across four donors, about 5.2% of naive CD4, roughly 3.5% of naive CD8, about 2.3% of memory CD4, and 0.4% to 0.45% of memory CD8 clonotypes were shared. Based on pairwise subsampling, the degree of clonotype sharing among donors was expected to be affected by sequencing depth. Estimated clonotype richness was generally larger for naive than for memory subsets. Sampling was restricted to blood, and TCR repertoires in tissue are likely to differ from TCR repertoires in blood.

CD8 naive samples were obtained by positive selection for CCR7 among CD45RO-negative cells, yielding a CD45RA+CCR7+ population from which TemRA cells were excluded. Donors were healthy HIV-negative adults with no recently reported acute infections or vaccinations. All donors were Caucasian adults living in Nashville, Tennessee, USA. Blood was obtained by leukapheresis, after which PBMCs were separated by Ficoll-Histopaque density gradient centrifugation and cryopreserved in liquid nitrogen vapor phase. Analytical flow cytometry was used to check the purity and quantity of each magnetically sorted T cell population. Each sorted fraction had its genomic DNA isolated and then quantified by UV absorbance on a Nanodrop 2000c. With respect to this clone: The clone's antigen remains unknown. No quality values exist for individual bases; no much larger clone is one base distant.

TCR CDR3 regions were amplified from genomic DNA by multiplex PCR using the deep immunoSEQ assay. For each cell subset, the extracted genomic DNA was distributed evenly across all wells of several immunoSEQ 96-well plates, and each plate served as one replicate. Each replicate PCR for sorted subsets received around 210 ng genomic DNA, equal to tens of thousands of T cell genomes. Purified libraries were quantified with a Qubit 3.0 fluorometer, sized on a Bioanalyzer 2100, and re-quantified with the KAPA Library Quantification kit. Each immunoSEQ 96-well plate was sequenced on its own single-read 150-cycle Illumina NextSeq 550 flow cell. Per the source publication's procedure: The immunoSEQ output contained only junctional sequences without quality scores, so filtering could not match that applied to full-length reads. To assign V/J genes and CDR3, sequences were annotated using PyIR, a Python wrapper for IgBLAST v1.9, with IMGT germline references. Reads with weak V/J assignments (E-value above 1e-6), missing CDR3, stop codons, out-of-frame junctions, or ambiguous translated residues were removed. V3J clonotypes were defined as sequences sharing an identical inferred V gene, J gene, and CDR3 amino acid sequence. Percentage overlap between repertoires was calculated by dividing the number of shared unique clonotypes by the size of the smaller repertoire. Richness of each repertoire was evaluated using RTK rarefaction, the Chao1 estimator, and Recon v2.1 estimates of unobserved clonotypes. For all TCRbeta clonotypes obtained by the gDNA method from a few donors, generation probabilities were computed with OLGA. TCRdb limited this immuneACCESS table to in-frame rearrangements with V and J called. A share of clones is missing; checked studies link under half to unresolved V genes, and the rest is unexplained. The V and J calls and clone size are taken from that table; D and trimming were inferred from the DNA. In all, the sample holds roughly 2.1 million clones, and 85% to 95% of those were seen once. Roughly 1.8% of the sample rests with the top ten.

V is pared back by 1 base and J by 2 bases, with 12 bases lying between the germline termini. Taken from the germline V gene, the CDR1 and CDR2 loops are SGHAT and FQNNGV. From cysteine to phenylalanine, the CDR3 is 16 amino acids long. Only the CDR3 DNA stays, 48 bases, in frame from base 1. The sequence is built from TRBV11-2 and TRBJ2-1, and possibly TRBD1, on 5 matching bases. Material for sequencing was naive CD8+ T cells from PBMCs. The cell subset or site label of this sample denotes: CD45RA+CCR7+. The TCR comes from a man aged 18-30 years in good health. Some clones in this sample may be carry-over from other donors' samples. The DNA sequence is given as TGTGCCAGCAGCTTAGGAGTAGACAGACCCTACAATGAGCAGTTCTTC. The resulting protein is CASSLGVDRPYNEQFF.